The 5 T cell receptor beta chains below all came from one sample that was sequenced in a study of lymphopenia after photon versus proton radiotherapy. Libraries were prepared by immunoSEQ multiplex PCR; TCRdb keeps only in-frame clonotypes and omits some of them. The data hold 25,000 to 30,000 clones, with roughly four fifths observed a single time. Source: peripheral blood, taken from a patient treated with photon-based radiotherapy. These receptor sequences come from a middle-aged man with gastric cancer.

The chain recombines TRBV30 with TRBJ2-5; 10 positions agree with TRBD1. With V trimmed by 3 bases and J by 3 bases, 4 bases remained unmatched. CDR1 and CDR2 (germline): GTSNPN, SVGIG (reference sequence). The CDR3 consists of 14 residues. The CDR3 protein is CAWSVGQGKETQYF. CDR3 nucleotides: TGTGCCTGGAGCGTGGGACAGGGGAAAGAGACCCAGTACTTC.

The CDR3 loop is CASSVTSAFAKNIQYF. The CDR3 DNA reads TGTGCCAGCAGTGTGACTAGCGCGTTCGCCAAAAACATTCAGTACTTC. The rearrangement joins TRBV27 to TRBJ2-4; TRBD2 aligns across 8 bases. The junction had 7 bases not matched to a gene; V was cut back by 5 bases and J by 1 base. Germline CDR1 MNHEY, CDR2 SMNVEV (reference sequence). The CDR3 is made up of 16 amino acids.

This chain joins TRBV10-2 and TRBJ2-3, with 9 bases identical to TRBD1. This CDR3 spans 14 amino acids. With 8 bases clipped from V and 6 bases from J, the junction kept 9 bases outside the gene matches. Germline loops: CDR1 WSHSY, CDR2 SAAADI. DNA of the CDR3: TGCGCCAGCGGAAGGGACAGGGTGGATGATACGCAGTATTTT. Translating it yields CASGRDRVDDTQYF.

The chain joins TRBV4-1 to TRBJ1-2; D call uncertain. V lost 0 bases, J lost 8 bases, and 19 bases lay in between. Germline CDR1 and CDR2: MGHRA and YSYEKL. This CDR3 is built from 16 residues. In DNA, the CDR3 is TGCGCCAGCAGCCAAGAACTGGGTAGGAGGACTGACGGCTACACCTTC. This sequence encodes CASSQELGRRTDGYTF.

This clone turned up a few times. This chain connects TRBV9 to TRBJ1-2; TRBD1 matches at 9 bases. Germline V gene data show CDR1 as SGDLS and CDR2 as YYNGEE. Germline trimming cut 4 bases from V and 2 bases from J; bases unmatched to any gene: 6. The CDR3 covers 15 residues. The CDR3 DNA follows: TGTGCCAGCAGCCTTGAGGGACAGGGAAACTATGGCTACACCTTC. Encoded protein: CASSLEGQGNYGYTF.